This T cell receptor (beta chain) comes out of a study of cytotoxic CD8 clonotypes in ibrutinib-treated CLL. Background on the study: After median approximately 74 months, around 14 stayed in remission, around twelve progressed; responses 25 or so partial, 2 complete.

Extraction of 1.5 to 2.5 micrograms of genomic DNA from cryopreserved PBMCs supplied material for TCR beta libraries. V was clipped by 5 bases and J by 9 bases; unmatched bases: 9. Germline assignment: CDR1 GTSNPN and CDR2 SVGIG (reference sequence). The CDR3 loop spans 12 amino acids. Points from the study as a whole: Patients showed higher baseline clonality than age-matched healthy donors, and it tracked circulating CD8+ T-cell counts.

Comment on this clone: The antigen remains unidentified.

Method: immunoSEQ multiplex PCR; TCRdb's copy keeps in-frame clones and lacks some. Of some 130,000 clones in the sample, approximately 90% are singletons; the top ten hold under 14%. The receptor's source is a human donor with chronic lymphocytic leukemia. The chain recombines TRBV30 with TRBJ1-2; 7 bases agree with TRBD1. Material: PBMCs, obtained after 12 months of ibrutinib treatment. CDR3 sequence: CAWDGTAKSYTF. The CDR3 DNA reads as TGTGCCTGGGACGGGACAGCTAAGAGCTACACCTTC.